Listed here are 26 T cell receptor beta chains from one sample, sequenced in a study of shared clonotypes between healthy human individuals. Profiled with immunoSEQ multiplex PCR; TCRdb holds only in-frame clones, not every one. Here the sample spans approximately 2.5 million clones, over 85% being singletons. Specimen: naive CD4+ T cells sorted from blood. Subset given: CD45RA+ positively selected. All receptors derive from a man aged 18 to 35 in good health.

The V and J genes are TRBV19 and TRBJ1-1; possibly TRBD1 for D (5 bases). The CDR3 consists of 20 residues. V was trimmed by 5 bases and J by 1 base, leaving 29 bases between them. The V gene's germline CDR1 is LNHDA and CDR2 SQIVND (reference sequence). In nucleotides, the CDR3 is TGTGCCAGTAGTGTACCCCAGGGCTCCTTTCGGTCCTTAGGGAACACTGAAGCTTTCTTT. Translating gives CASSVPQGSFRSLGNTEAFF.

The chain has TRBV9 and TRBJ1-4; possible D gene TRBD1, 5 bases. CDR3 length equals 14 residues. Trimming cost V 4 bases and J 8 bases, with 15 bases left between them. Germline lookup yields CDR1 SGDLS and CDR2 YYNGEE. The CDR3 bases are TGTGCCAGCAGCCCAGGGTTCTCCATCGAAAAACTGTTTTTT. Its protein is CASSPGFSIEKLFF. Drawing the rest from reference TRBV9 and TRBJ1-4, the complete variable domain is DSGVTQTPKHLITATGQRVTLRCSPRSGDLSVYWYQQSLDQGLQFLIQYYNGEERAKGNILERFSAQQFPDLHSELNLSSLELGDSALYFCASSPGFSIEKLFFGSGTQLSVL.

The chain recombines TRBV13 with TRBJ2-5; 10 bases are shared with TRBD2. Germline V gene sequence: CDR1 PRHDT, CDR2 FYEKMQ (reference sequence). V dropped 0 bases and J dropped 5; count of bases not matched to a gene: 3. CDR3 size: 15 residues. Here the CDR3 reads CASSLGLAGLETQYF. For the CDR3, the DNA is TGTGCCAGCAGCTTAGGACTAGCGGGACTCGAGACCCAGTACTTC.

The rearrangement uses TRBV5-1 and TRBJ1-1, with 7 bases aligning to TRBD1. The length of the CDR3 is 16 residues. Germline CDR1 reads SGHRS; CDR2 reads YFSETQ. V shed 2 bases and J 4 bases; nucleotides not matched to a gene: 11. CDR3 residues: CASSFHRGNTATEAFF. The CDR3 coding sequence is TGCGCCAGCAGCTTCCACAGGGGAAATACGGCCACTGAAGCTTTCTTT.

This clone was seen only once. This sequence joins TRBV2 and TRBJ2-5; D gene ambiguous. Germline assignment: CDR1 SNHLY and CDR2 FYNNEI. V dropped 7 bases and J dropped 2 bases, with 14 bases sitting between them. The CDR3 is 14 residues long. Here the CDR3 DNA reads TGTGCCAGCACCGCAACATCGGTACAAGAGACCCAGTACTTC. Its translation is CASTATSVQETQYF.

CDR3 nucleotides: TGTGCCAGCAGTGAGTCGGGCACGTCCCAGCATTTT. This sequence encodes CASSESGTSQHF. The chain has TRBV2 and TRBJ1-5; D gene uncertain. Germline CDR1 is SNHLY and CDR2 is FYNNEI. This CDR3 contains 12 residues. V dropped 3 bases and J dropped 11 bases, with 11 bases sitting between them.

This chain joins TRBV6-6 and TRBJ2-5, with TRBD1 matching 10 bases. Germline trimming cut 4 bases from V and 5 bases from J; bases unmatched to any gene: 1. CDR3 length: 13 residues. In germline, CDR1 is MNHNY, CDR2 SVGAGI (reference sequence). CDR3: CASSWGQGETQYF. The CDR3 DNA sequence: TGTGCCAGCAGTTGGGGACAGGGGGAGACCCAGTACTTC.

The chain has TRBV27 and TRBJ2-5, with 7 bases identical to TRBD1. The last part of the DNA fits TRBJ2-7 better; the J call may be wrong. The CDR3 extends over 14 amino acids. Germline CDR1 and CDR2: MNHEY and SMNVEV (reference sequence). The DNA of the CDR3 is TGTGCCAGCAGGCGACAGGGAGATTCCTACGAGCAGTACTTC. This encodes CASRRQGDSYEQYF.

V gene TRBV2 combines with J gene TRBJ2-1, with no clear D. This CDR3 region has 13 residues. V was clipped by 3 bases and J by 7 bases, with 10 bases between them. CDR1 and CDR2 (germline): SNHLY, FYNNEI. The CDR3 sequence: CASSEGLVNEQFF. CDR3 coding DNA: TGTGCCAGCAGTGAGGGCTTGGTAAATGAGCAGTTCTTC.

This CDR3 is CASSYTLAAYNEQFF. DNA of the CDR3: TGTGCCAGCAGTTACACGCTAGCGGCCTACAATGAGCAGTTCTTC. V usage is TRBV6-5 and J usage is TRBJ2-1, with 7 bases aligning to TRBD2. Germline assignment: CDR1 MNHEY and CDR2 SVGAGI. CDR3 length equals 15 residues. The V gene end was trimmed by 2 bases and the J gene end by 2 bases; junction bases not matched to a gene: 3.

The chain employs TRBV11-2 and TRBJ1-1, with D possibly matching TRBD1 (6 bases). Germline V gene data show CDR1 as SGHAT and CDR2 as FQNNGV. The ends were cut back, 8 bases at V and 4 bases at J, with 23 bases in the middle. CDR3 size: 16 residues. CDR3 region: CASLLMGAHRGTEAFF. As DNA, the CDR3 is TGTGCCAGCCTATTGATGGGGGCCCACCGGGGCACTGAAGCTTTCTTT.

The V and J genes are TRBV6-6 and TRBJ2-4; TRBD2 is a possible D gene (5 bases). The CDR3 runs to 16 residues. Trimming left V 7 bases short and J 0 bases short, with 16 bases between. CDR1 MNHNY and CDR2 SVGAGI come from the germline V gene (reference sequence). The CDR3 region is CASTNRGGLAKNIQYF. The DNA for the CDR3 is TGTGCCAGCACCAACAGAGGCGGACTAGCCAAAAACATTCAGTACTTC.

V and J are TRBV4-1 and TRBJ2-5; perhaps TRBD2 as D (8 bases). CDR1 MGHRA and CDR2 YSYEKL come from the germline V gene. The CDR3 has 19 residues. Trimming removed 0 bases from V and 4 bases from J, with 24 bases in between. The CDR3 loop reads CASSQDPAGVGGPRETQYF. Here the CDR3 DNA reads TGCGCCAGCAGCCAAGATCCAGCGGGAGTAGGGGGCCCCAGAGAGACCCAGTACTTC.

The rearrangement joins TRBV25-1 to TRBJ2-7, with D possibly TRBD1 on 6 matching bases. The V gene lost 3 bases and the J gene lost 4 bases, with 10 bases spanning the gap. CDR1 is MGHDK and CDR2 is SYGVNS in the germline V gene. The CDR3 runs to 13 residues. CDR3 in amino acids: CASSDLTGYEQYF. CDR3 in DNA: TGTGCCAGCAGTGATCTGACAGGTTACGAGCAGTACTTC.

The chain employs TRBV19 and TRBJ2-2; 7 nucleotides agree with TRBD2. The CDR3 totals 15 residues. V lost 3 bases, J lost 2 bases, and 3 bases stayed unmatched. Per germline, CDR1 LNHDA and CDR2 SQIVND (reference sequence). The CDR3 spells CASSMKGLNTGELFF. Here the CDR3 DNA reads TGTGCCAGTAGTATGAAGGGACTAAACACCGGGGAGCTGTTTTTT.

The chain combines TRBV5-4 with TRBJ1-2, with 7 bases matching TRBD1. CDR1 SGHNT and CDR2 YYREEE come from the germline V gene (reference sequence). The V gene end was trimmed by 1 base and the J gene end by 0 bases; junction bases not matched to a gene: 6. This CDR3 contains 16 residues. Written as DNA, the CDR3 is TGTGCCAGCAGCTTGCGGGGGACAGTCTCTAACTATGGCTACACCTTC. Encoded protein: CASSLRGTVSNYGYTF.

Of note for this clone: This specimen includes other DNA sequences encoding the same CDR3. The rearrangement uses TRBV7-9 and TRBJ2-3; D ambiguous. Between the trimmed V and J ends, which lost 6 bases and 1 base, there was a span of 5 bases. The CDR3 length is 12 residues. Germline loops: CDR1 SEHNR, CDR2 FQNEAQ (reference sequence). The CDR3 nucleotides are TGTGCCAGCAGTTCGGGCACAGATACGCAGTATTTT. Translated: CASSSGTDTQYF.

The chain has TRBV7-8 and TRBJ1-5; no reliable D call. The germline V and J ends were trimmed by 0 bases and 11 bases, with 11 bases remaining between them. The CDR3 is 13 amino acids. Per the germline V gene, CDR1 is SGHVS and CDR2 is FQNEAQ. CDR3 DNA sequence: TGTGCCAGCAGCTTAGCTCGGGGATTGTCCCAGCATTTT. This gives the protein CASSLARGLSQHF.

This clone was detected once. The J gene is TRBJ1-2, the V gene TRBV18; 9 bases fit TRBD1. V dropped 3 bases and J dropped 0; count of bases not matched to a gene: 8. The CDR3 has 17 residues. Germline V gene data show CDR1 as KGHSH and CDR2 as LQKENI. The CDR3 loop is CASSPPGQGPSNYGYTF. For the CDR3, the DNA is TGTGCCAGCTCACCCCCGGGACAGGGACCATCTAACTATGGCTACACCTTC.

The chain employs TRBV10-1 and TRBJ2-2, with D uncertain. The CDR3 loop spans 13 amino acids. Trimming left V 8 bases short and J 5 bases short, with 12 bases between. Looked up from germline, CDR1 is WNHNN and CDR2 is SYGVQD (reference sequence). The CDR3 bases are TGCGCCAGCCAGCTAGTCAGGACCGGGGAGCTGTTTTTT. It codes for CASQLVRTGELFF.

The chain couples TRBV4-2 to TRBJ2-3; the D is unclear. The CDR3 totals 15 residues. V gave up 2 bases and J gave up 0 bases, with 9 bases separating them. The V gene's germline CDR1 is LGHNA and CDR2 YNFKEQ. Written as DNA, the CDR3 is TGTGCCAGCAGCCAACAAACTGGGAGCACAGATACGCAGTATTTT. As protein: CASSQQTGSTDTQYF.

The rearrangement uses TRBV30 and TRBJ2-2; D is uncertain. V gave up 0 bases and J gave up 3 bases, with 5 bases separating them. The CDR3 is 13 amino acids. The germline CDR1 and CDR2 sequences are GTSNPN and SVGIG (reference sequence). CDR3 sequence: CAWSVQHTGELFF. CDR3 DNA: TGTGCCTGGAGTGTACAGCACACCGGGGAGCTGTTTTTT.

The rearrangement uses TRBV30 and TRBJ1-6; 7 nucleotides match TRBD1. Germline lookup yields CDR1 GTSNPN and CDR2 SVGIG (reference sequence). V lost 5 bases to trimming and J lost 7 bases; unmatched junction nucleotides: 8. The CDR3 consists of 14 residues. The CDR3 coding sequence is TGTGCCTGGGTGGACAGGAGGAACAATTCACCCCTCCACTTT. It encodes CAWVDRRNNSPLHF.

This clone was seen a handful of times. This sample includes further DNA sequences coding for the same CDR3. This chain links TRBV5-1 with TRBJ1-1; 7 bases map to TRBD1. The germline V gene has CDR1 SGHRS and CDR2 YFSETQ. The ends lost 0 bases at V and 1 base at J; junction bases unmatched: 3. The CDR3 loop spans 15 amino acids. Written as DNA, the CDR3 is TGCGCCAGCAGCTTGGAGGGGGCGCGGAACACTGAAGCTTTCTTT. Amino acids: CASSLEGARNTEAFF.

The rearrangement joins TRBV9 to TRBJ1-6, with 7 nucleotides matching TRBD1. J lost 7 bases, V lost 1 base, and 5 bases had no gene match. Germline CDR1 and CDR2: SGDLS and YYNGEE. The CDR3 loop spans 15 amino acids. CDR3 DNA sequence: TGTGCCAGCAGCGTATGGGACAGCTCCAATTCACCCCTCCACTTT. It translates to CASSVWDSSNSPLHF.

The V gene is TRBV9, the J gene TRBJ2-7; 8 bases are shared with TRBD2. Germline V gene sequence: CDR1 SGDLS, CDR2 YYNGEE. This CDR3 region has 15 residues. Unmatched junction bases numbered 9, after V lost 3 bases and J lost 4 bases. CDR3 DNA: TGTGCCAGCAGCGCAAGACCGGGACTAGGTTACGAGCAGTACTTC. Protein product: CASSARPGLGYEQYF.